The T cell receptor beta chain under discussion was sequenced for a study of CD8+ T cells in alopecia areata. Indicated treatment: oral pan-JAK inhibitor, 5-10 mg twice daily. In germline, CDR1 is SGHAT, CDR2 FQNNGV. V was clipped by 0 bases and J by 12 bases, with 15 bases between them. This CDR3 is built from 13 residues. Extraction and reverse transcription of RNA yielded cDNA as the sequencing template. Here immunoSEQ multiplex PCR was the method, and the copy in TCRdb shows in-frame clones only, minus some. The repertoire holds about 200,000 clones, roughly three fifths seen once, with about 3% in the top ten.

The chain couples TRBV11-2 to TRBJ2-7; D is ambiguous. The sequencing used CD4+ T cells sorted from blood, collected at week 4, from a patient treated with tofacitinib. This TCR came from a human donor with alopecia areata. This CDR3 is CASSLDLTGLWYF. CDR3 DNA: TGTGCCAGCAGCTTAGATCTGACTGGTCTCTGGTACTTC. The variable domain in full, completed from reference TRBV11-2 and TRBJ2-7, reads EAGVAQSPRYKIIEKRQSVAFWCNPISGHATLYWYQQILGQGPKLLIQFQNNGVVDDSQLPKDRFSAERLKGVDSTLKIQPAKLEDSAVYLCASSLDLTGLWYFGPGTRLTVT.